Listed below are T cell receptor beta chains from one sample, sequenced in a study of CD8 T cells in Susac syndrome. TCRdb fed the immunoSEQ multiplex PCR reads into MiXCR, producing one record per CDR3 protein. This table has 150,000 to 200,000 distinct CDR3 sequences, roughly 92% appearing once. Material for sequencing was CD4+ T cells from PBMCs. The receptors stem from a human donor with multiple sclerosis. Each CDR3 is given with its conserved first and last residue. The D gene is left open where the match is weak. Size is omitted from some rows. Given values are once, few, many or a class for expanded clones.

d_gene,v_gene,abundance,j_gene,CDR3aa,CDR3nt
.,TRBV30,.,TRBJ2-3,CATNQAGRLTDTQYF,TGTGCTACGAACCAAGCAGGGCGTTTGACAGATACGCAGTATTTT
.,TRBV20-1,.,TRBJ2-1,CSASWSSYNEQFF,TGCAGTGCTAGCTGGAGCTCCTACAATGAGCAGTTCTTC
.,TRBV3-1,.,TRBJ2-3,CASSQGTGGGDTQYF,TGTGCCAGCAGCCAAGGGACGGGGGGCGGGGATACGCAGTATTTT
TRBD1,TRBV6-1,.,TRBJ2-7,CASSEGDSSYEQYF,TGTGCCAGCAGTGAGGGGGACAGCTCCTACGAGCAGTACTTC
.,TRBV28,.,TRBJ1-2,CASGTTHGYTF,TGTGCCAGCGGGACTACGCATGGCTACACCTTC
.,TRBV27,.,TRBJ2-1,CASSFRWLSSYNEQFF,TGTGCCAGCAGTTTTAGGTGGCTAAGCTCCTACAATGAGCAGTTCTTC
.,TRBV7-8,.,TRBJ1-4,CASSLGHGPRGEKLFF,TGTGCCAGCAGCTTAGGACATGGGCCCAGAGGTGAAAAACTGTTTTTT
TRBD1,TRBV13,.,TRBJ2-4,CASSSRQGDIQYF,TGTGCCAGCAGCTCTAGACAGGGTGACATTCAGTACTTC
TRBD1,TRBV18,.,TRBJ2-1,CASSPSVGTAPGSYNEQFF,TGTGCCAGCTCACCTTCGGTGGGGACAGCCCCAGGCTCCTACAATGAGCAGTTCTTC
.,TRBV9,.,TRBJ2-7,CASSVSAGTYEQYF,TGTGCCAGCAGCGTATCTGCGGGTACCTACGAGCAGTACTTC
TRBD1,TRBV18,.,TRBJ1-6,CASSDRGPANSPLHF,TGTGCCAGCTCTGACAGGGGGCCAGCCAATTCACCCCTCCACTTT
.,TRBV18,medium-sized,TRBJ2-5,CASSPQETQYF,TGTGCCAGCAGTCCCCAAGAGACCCAGTACTTC
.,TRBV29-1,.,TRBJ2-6,CSVTKTPSGANVLTF,TGCAGCGTTACAAAAACCCCCTCTGGGGCCAACGTCCTGACTTTC
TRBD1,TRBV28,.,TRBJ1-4,CASRDRGGGEKLFF,TGTGCCAGCAGGGACAGGGGTGGTGGAGAAAAACTGTTTTTT
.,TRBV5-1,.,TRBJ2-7,CASSFSGPGHPSYEQYF,TGCGCCAGCAGCTTTTCAGGGCCGGGACACCCCTCCTACGAGCAGTACTTC
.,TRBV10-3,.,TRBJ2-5,CAISEAAKTQYF,TGTGCCATCAGTGAGGCCGCTAAGACCCAGTACTTC
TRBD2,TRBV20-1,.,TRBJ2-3,CSALGTSGNTQYF,TGCAGTGCCCTAGGGACTAGCGGCAATACGCAGTATTTT
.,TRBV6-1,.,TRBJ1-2,CASSGGKRARGYTF,TGTGCCAGCAGTGGGGGAAAAAGGGCGAGAGGCTACACCTTC
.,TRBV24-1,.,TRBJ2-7,CATSEGPEQYF,TGTGCCACCAGTGAAGGACCCGAGCAGTACTTC
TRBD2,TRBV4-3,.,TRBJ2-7,CASSPGGLAGSYEQYF,TGCGCCAGCAGCCCAGGAGGACTAGCGGGCTCCTACGAGCAGTACTTC
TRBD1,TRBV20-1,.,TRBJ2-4,CSARGTGGIQYF,TGCAGTGCTAGAGGGACAGGGGGCATTCAGTACTTC
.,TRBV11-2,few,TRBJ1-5,CASSDSNQPQHF,TGTGCCAGCAGTGATAGCAATCAGCCCCAGCATTTT
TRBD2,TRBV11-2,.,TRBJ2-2,CASSLTSGVTGELFF,TGTGCCAGCAGCTTAACTAGCGGGGTCACCGGGGAGCTGTTTTTT
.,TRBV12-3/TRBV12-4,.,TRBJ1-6,CASSSSRVDSPLHF,TGTGCCAGCAGTTCGTCACGGGTCGATTCACCCCTCCACTTT
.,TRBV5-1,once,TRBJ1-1,CASSLRDEAFF,TGCGCCAGCAGCCTTCGGGATGAAGCTTTCTTT